This T cell receptor beta chain stems from a study of blood T cells in healthy people across ages. Every donor contributed about 10 milliliters of peripheral blood by blood draw. This CDR3 is 14 amino acids long. CDR1 and CDR2 from the germline V gene are MNHEY and SVGAGI. The ends were cut back, 2 bases at V and 5 bases at J, with 9 bases in the middle. About this clonotype: As yet, its antigen is unknown.

Overall study results and limits: Diversity was higher, and naive CD4+ cells more numerous, in long-lived donors than in aged donors. Age brought a roughly linear fall in TCR beta diversity measured per million T cells.

The authors ran a second PCR of roughly 6 to 11 cycles using a sample-barcoded 5' primer and a J-beta primer mix. Each cDNA molecule carried a tag from a template-switch adaptor that contained 12 random nucleotides. TCRdb ran MiXCR on the 5' RACE reads and lists one entry per CDR3 protein. The table has some 750,000 distinct CDR3 sequences, roughly 20% seen once; the top ten hold under 25%. The chain couples TRBV6-5 to TRBJ1-4, with D unresolved. This TCR was sampled from an older man in good health. The specimen sequenced was blood. The CDR3 DNA sequence: TGTGCCAGCAGTTACCAGGCGCTAAATGAAAAACTGTTTTTT. Translated, it gives CASSYQALNEKLFF.